The clone carrying this TCR beta chain came up a few times. Antigen unknown. The data were taken from a study of T cell repertoires in cytomegalovirus infection. Study details: Based on public TCR beta signatures, there were indications of CMV infection and of a matching HLA type.

Study-wide points: The ex vivo response was dominated by HLA-C-restricted CMV-specific TCR beta clonotypes.

One entry per CDR3 protein, called by TCRdb with MiXCR from the reads. The repertoire includes around 71,000 distinct CDR3 sequences, 35% to 45% of them detected once, and 80% to 95% sits in the top ten. This TCR derives from a human donor in good health (CMV status not recorded). Some clones in this sample may be carry-over from other donors' samples. The specimen comprised CD8+ T cells from cultured PBMCs, sampled from culture after CMV antigen stimulation.

CDR3 sequence: CASSRGLAGTDTQYF. DNA of the CDR3: TGTGCCAGCAGCAGAGGACTAGCGGGCACAGATACGCAGTATTTT. V usage is TRBV5-6 and J usage is TRBJ2-3, with 10 bases aligning to TRBD2. Germline lookup yields CDR1 SGHDT and CDR2 YYEEEE. CDR3 length: 15 residues. Germline trimming cut 4 bases from V and 1 base from J; bases unmatched to any gene: 3.